This T cell receptor (beta chain) comes out of a study of T cells after yellow fever vaccination. CDR1 MGHRA and CDR2 YSYEKL come from the germline V gene. The CDR3 has 14 residues. J gave up 7 bases and V 4 bases, and 4 bases lay outside the gene matches. The sample holds many counts of this clonotype. In TCRdb, the 5' RACE reads were re-called with MiXCR into one record per CDR3 protein. The sample has over 25,000 distinct CDR3 sequences; about 10% are singletons. This TCR came from a young man who received the YFV17D yellow fever vaccine. This sequence joins TRBV4-1 and TRBJ1-2; 12 bases match TRBD1. The specimen was PBMCs, either bulk or a sorted T-cell subset (CD4+, CD8+, memory, or dextramer-sorted; not recorded which), collected roughly 14 days after the first yellow fever vaccination. In nucleotides, the CDR3 is TGCGCCAGCAGCCCAGGGACAGGGGGCGCTGGCTACACCTTC. Protein sequence: CASSPGTGGAGYTF.